This entry describes one T cell receptor beta chain. What it binds is unknown. Analyses pooled second doses at about 4 or about 12 weeks. Assay used: immunoSEQ multiplex PCR; TCRdb lists only in-frame clones, some missing. The profile shows under 170,000 clones, roughly nine tenths of them singletons. This CDR3 is built from 13 residues. Germline assignment: CDR1 SEHNR and CDR2 FQNEAQ (reference sequence). The germline V and J ends were trimmed by 5 bases and 6 bases, with 10 bases remaining between them. These data are taken from a study of T cell responses to AZD1222 COVID-19 vaccine. Study results and limitations: Of the AZD1222 recipients, only five to seven were seropositive at baseline. Unmutated variant regions are reportedly targeted by nearly half of spike-specific TCRs. Donors were mostly white British, more females; clonal diversity possibly underestimated.

The chain joins TRBV7-9 to TRBJ2-2; D is undetermined. This clonotype was sampled from an adult who received the AZD1222 COVID-19 vaccine. The specimen comprised peripheral blood, sampled 28 days after the second AZD1222 dose. DNA of the CDR3: TGTGCCAGCAGCGAAAGATTGTCCGGGGAGCTGTTTTTT. Protein product: CASSERLSGELFF.